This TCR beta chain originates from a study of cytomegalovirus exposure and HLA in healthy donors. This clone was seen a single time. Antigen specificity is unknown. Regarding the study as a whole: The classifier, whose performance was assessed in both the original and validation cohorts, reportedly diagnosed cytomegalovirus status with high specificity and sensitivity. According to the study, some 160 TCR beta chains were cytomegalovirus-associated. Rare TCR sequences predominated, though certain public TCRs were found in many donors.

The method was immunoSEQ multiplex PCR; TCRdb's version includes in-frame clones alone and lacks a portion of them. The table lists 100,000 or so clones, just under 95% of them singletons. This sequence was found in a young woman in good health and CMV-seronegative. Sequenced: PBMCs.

The chain's CDR3 is CASSYTGGLEQFF. The CDR3, as DNA: TGTGCCAGCAGTTACACAGGGGGCCTTGAGCAGTTCTTC. The gene calls are TRBV6-5 and TRBJ2-1; 9 bases map to TRBD1. Germline V gene lookup returns CDR1 MNHEY and CDR2 SVGAGI. The CDR3 has 13 amino acids. V was clipped by 2 bases and J by 9 bases; unmatched bases: 2.